Each of the 3 T cell receptor beta chains below was sequenced from the same sample in a study of cytomegalovirus exposure and HLA in healthy donors. The PCR employed 60 Vbeta primers together with 13 Jbeta primers. Sequenced by immunoSEQ multiplex PCR; TCRdb stores in-frame clones only, minus some. Of about 190,000 clones listed, around 79% are singletons. The sequenced material came from PBMCs. These receptors came from a woman under 30 in good health and CMV-seronegative.

The chain combines TRBV30 with TRBJ2-5; the match to TRBD2 covers 12 bases. The DNA end is a closer match to TRBJ2-7, so the J assignment may be wrong. Germline CDR1 GTSNPN, CDR2 SVGIG (reference sequence). This CDR3 region has 17 residues. The CDR3 DNA reads as TGTGCCTGGAGTGATAGGCTAGCGGGAGGGAGGGGAAACGAGCAGTACTTC. As protein: CAWSDRLAGGRGNEQYF.

The chain links TRBV5-4 to TRBJ2-5, with TRBD2 identical over 12 bases. The V gene end was trimmed by 4 bases and the J gene end by 5 bases; junction bases not matched to a gene: 6. This CDR3 is 15 amino acids long. Per germline, CDR1 SGHNT and CDR2 YYREEE (reference sequence). The CDR3 loop is CASSPSSGGAETQYF. The CDR3 DNA reads TGTGCCAGCAGCCCGTCTAGCGGGGGGGCGGAGACCCAGTACTTC. Full variable domain (rest looked up from reference TRBV5-4 and TRBJ2-5): ETGVTQSPTHLIKTRGQQVTLRCSSQSGHNTVSWYQQALGQGPQFIFQYYREEENGRGNFPPRFSGLQFPNYSSELNVNALELDDSALYLCASSPSSGGAETQYFGPGTRLLVL.

The rearrangement joins TRBV5-1 to TRBJ1-1; D is undetermined. Per germline, CDR1 SGHRS and CDR2 YFSETQ. This CDR3 is 13 amino acids long. V shed 6 bases and J shed 1 base, with 10 bases lying between them. The CDR3 sequence: CASKPGSNTEAFF. In DNA, the CDR3 is TGCGCCAGCAAGCCAGGATCGAACACTGAAGCTTTCTTT.